One and the same sample provided the 28 T cell receptor beta chains below, sequenced in a study of blood T cell repertoires in COVID-19. Libraries were prepared by immunoSEQ multiplex PCR; TCRdb keeps only in-frame clonotypes and omits some of them. The sample records some 500,000 clones, roughly 90% being singletons. The source material was PBMCs or T cells enriched from blood (not recorded which). Every receptor here comes from a woman in her forties who had recovered from COVID-19.

The chain has TRBV27 and TRBJ2-3, with 7 bases aligning to TRBD2. CDR3 size: 15 residues. Germline loops: CDR1 MNHEY, CDR2 SMNVEV (reference sequence). The V and J ends lost 7 bases and 6 bases, in that order; junction bases with no gene match: 13. As DNA, the CDR3 is TGTGCCAGCACATCAGAGGGGCGGGAGCAGGATACGCAGTATTTT. It specifies CASTSEGREQDTQYF.

In its sample, this clone was seen a few times. J is TRBJ1-5 and V is TRBV5-8; TRBD1 matches 9 bases. The CDR3 extends over 14 amino acids. J lost 5 bases, V lost 4 bases, and 4 bases had no gene match. Germline CDR1 reads SGHTS; CDR2 reads YDEGEE. The CDR3 coding sequence is TGTGCCAGCAGCAGGACAGGGGCCGATCAGCCCCAGCATTTT. Encoded protein: CASSRTGADQPQHF. Complete variable domain (other parts from reference TRBV5-8 and TRBJ1-5): EAGVTQSPTHLIKTRGQQATLRCSPISGHTSVYWYQQALGLGLQFLLWYDEGEERNRGNFPPRFSGRQFPNYSSELNVNALELEDSALYLCASSRTGADQPQHFGDGTRLSIL.

The V and J genes are TRBV5-1 and TRBJ1-1; D is possibly TRBD1 (5 bases). The germline V gene encodes CDR1 SGHRS and CDR2 YFSETQ. The germline V and J ends were trimmed by 4 bases and 1 base, with 11 bases remaining between them. This CDR3 comprises 14 residues. The CDR3 here is CASSTRVGNTEAFF. CDR3 nucleotide sequence: TGCGCCAGCAGCACCAGGGTTGGGAACACTGAAGCTTTCTTT.

The chain joins TRBV11-2 to TRBJ2-1, with D perhaps TRBD2 (5 bases). V was trimmed by 6 bases and J by 4 bases, leaving 19 bases between them. The germline V gene encodes CDR1 SGHAT and CDR2 FQNNGV. This CDR3 spans 16 amino acids. This chain's CDR3 is CASRVGGRKGYNEQFF. CDR3 DNA sequence: TGTGCCAGCAGAGTGGGCGGGCGGAAGGGTTACAATGAGCAGTTCTTC.

The V and J genes are TRBV7-6 and TRBJ1-6, with D possibly matching TRBD1 (6 bases). The CDR3 has 18 residues. The V gene's germline CDR1 is SGHVS and CDR2 FNYEAQ. With 1 base removed from V and 8 bases from J, the gap between germline ends came to 21 bases. As DNA, the CDR3 is TGTGCCAGCAGCTTAGGACCACAGGGTATCCCACCCTATTCACCCCTCCACTTT. Translated, it gives CASSLGPQGIPPYSPLHF.

This chain links TRBV6-2 or TRBV6-3 with TRBJ1-5; 9 bases match TRBD1. This CDR3 is built from 17 residues. Germline CDR1 and CDR2: MNHEY and SVGEGT. V shed 5 bases and J 0 bases; nucleotides not matched to a gene: 8. CDR3 coding DNA: TGTGCCAGCAGTCCGGGACAGGGTTTGCGTAGCAATCAGCCCCAGCATTTT. It codes for CASSPGQGLRSNQPQHF.

The chain uses TRBV5-6 and TRBJ2-5; 7 positions agree with TRBD2. Germline CDR1 reads SGHDT; CDR2 reads YYEEEE. Losses at the gene ends were 0 bases for V and 2 bases for J; bases not matched to a gene: 10. The CDR3 length is 17 residues. The CDR3 spells CASSLGPLLARQETQYF. For the CDR3, the DNA is TGTGCCAGCAGCTTGGGACCCCTACTAGCGCGTCAAGAGACCCAGTACTTC. The whole variable domain, remainder taken from reference TRBV5-6 and TRBJ2-5, is DAGVTQSPTHLIKTRGQQVTLRCSPKSGHDTVSWYQQALGQGPQFIFQYYEEEERQRGNFPDRFSGHQFPNYSSELNVNALLLGDSALYLCASSLGPLLARQETQYFGPGTRLLVL.

The V and J genes are TRBV28 and TRBJ1-1; 7 bases match TRBD1. Unmatched junction bases numbered 5, after V lost 3 bases and J lost 4 bases. CDR1 and CDR2 from the germline V gene are MDHEN and SYDVKM. The CDR3 covers 14 residues. The DNA for the CDR3 is TGTGCCAGCAGTTTTGACAGGGTGGGCACTGAAGCTTTCTTT. This encodes CASSFDRVGTEAFF.

The V call is TRBV30, the J call TRBJ1-1; no definite D call. Germline values: CDR1 GTSNPN, CDR2 SVGIG (reference sequence). Deletions cut 4 bases from V and 2 bases from J, with 11 bases between. The CDR3 covers 13 residues. Here the CDR3 reads CAWKLGGNTEAFF. CDR3 coding DNA: TGTGCCTGGAAGTTGGGAGGCAACACTGAAGCTTTCTTT. Complete variable domain (other parts from reference TRBV30 and TRBJ1-1): SQTIHQWPATLVQPVGSPLSLECTVEGTSNPNLYWYRQAAGRGLQLLFYSVGIGQISSEVPQNLSASRPQDRQFILSSKKLLLSDSGFYLCAWKLGGNTEAFFGQGTRLTVV.

The rearrangement uses TRBV7-2 and TRBJ2-1; maybe TRBD2 (6 bases). The V end was cut by 1 base, the J end by 8 bases, with 12 bases between. Germline V gives CDR1 SGHTA, CDR2 FQGNSA. The CDR3 spans 14 residues. CDR3 amino acids: CASSLEVGGDEQFF. The CDR3 coding sequence is TGTGCCAGCAGCTTAGAAGTCGGGGGTGATGAGCAGTTCTTC.

This rearrangement joins TRBV5-4 to TRBJ1-1, with a possible D match to TRBD1 (5 bases). Per the germline V gene, CDR1 is SGHNT and CDR2 is YYREEE (reference sequence). CDR3 length: 15 amino acids. V lost 1 base and J 4 bases, leaving 14 bases between the germline ends. The DNA for the CDR3 is TGTGCCAGCAGCTTGCCCAGGGCCTCGGGCACTGAAGCTTTCTTT. Translating it yields CASSLPRASGTEAFF.

The V gene is TRBV4-3, the J gene TRBJ2-1; 8 nucleotides agree with TRBD2. This CDR3 is built from 17 residues. Germline CDR1 and CDR2: LGHNA and YSLEER. Unmatched junction bases numbered 4, after V lost 0 bases and J lost 0 bases. CDR3 amino acids: CASSQDALAGSYNEQFF. The CDR3, as DNA: TGCGCCAGCAGCCAAGATGCGCTAGCGGGCTCCTACAATGAGCAGTTCTTC.

Turning to this clone: An end of the junction differs from the germline gene, which may be a read error. The chain has TRBV15 and TRBJ1-4; D is ambiguous. Germline loops: CDR1 LNHNV, CDR2 YYDKDF (reference sequence). The CDR3 runs to 15 residues. The DNA for the CDR3 is TGTGCCACCAGGAGAGCCCCCGGGTTGGGTGAAAAACTGTTTTTT. Encoded protein: CATRRAPGLGEKLFF.

The chain has TRBV6-6 and TRBJ1-6; 7 bases map to TRBD1. CDR3 length: 17 amino acids. Germline lookup yields CDR1 MNHNY and CDR2 SVGAGI (reference sequence). The V segment lost 6 bases and the J segment 10 bases; nucleotides outside the gene matches: 18. This chain's CDR3 is CASRRQRTDRAGSPLHF. The CDR3 DNA reads as TGTGCCAGCAGGCGACAAAGGACTGACAGGGCAGGATCACCCCTCCACTTT.

The chain carries TRBV7-6 and TRBJ1-1, with a weak D call TRBD1 (5 bases). With 4 bases removed from V and 1 base from J, the gap between germline ends came to 10 bases. The CDR3 contains 14 residues. The germline gives CDR1 SGHVS, CDR2 FNYEAQ. The CDR3, as DNA: TGTGCCAGCAGCTCGTTTGGACAGAACACTGAAGCTTTCTTT. This sequence encodes CASSSFGQNTEAFF.

The count of this clone is one. J is TRBJ2-2 and V is TRBV27; D is uncertain. This CDR3 is built from 15 residues. V was trimmed by 0 bases and J by 9 bases, leaving 14 bases between them. Per the germline V gene, CDR1 is MNHEY and CDR2 is SMNVEV (reference sequence). The CDR3 is CASSLSSVLNRELFF. The CDR3 DNA is TGTGCCAGCAGTTTATCGAGCGTTTTAAACAGGGAGCTGTTTTTT.

This clone has just one count. This chain connects TRBV5-1 to TRBJ2-7; tentative D call: TRBD2 (5 bases). Germline V gene lookup returns CDR1 SGHRS and CDR2 YFSETQ. This CDR3 has 14 amino acids. Between the trimmed V and J ends, which lost 8 bases and 0 bases, there was a span of 15 bases. The CDR3 sequence: CASFEQGSSYEQYF. In DNA form, the CDR3 reads TGCGCCAGTTTCGAACAAGGGAGCTCCTACGAGCAGTACTTC.

The chain has TRBV3-1 (or the pseudogene TRBV3-2) and TRBJ2-7, with 9 bases lining up with TRBD1. V lost 6 bases, J lost 4 bases, and 7 bases stayed unmatched. Germline loops: CDR1 LGHDT, CDR2 YNNKEL (reference sequence). This CDR3 spans 14 amino acids. Here the CDR3 DNA reads TGTGCCAGCAGTCGCCCGGGACAGGGATACGAGCAGTACTTC. Protein sequence: CASSRPGQGYEQYF.

Details on this clone: Sequence at one end of the junction differs from germline and may be a read error. The chain combines TRBV11-2 with TRBJ2-4; D possibly corresponds to TRBD2 (5 bases). Germline assignment: CDR1 SGHAT and CDR2 FQNNGV. The CDR3 covers 12 residues. CDR3 coding DNA: TGTGCCAGCCCGGAGGTGCCACCTAGGCATAGGTTC. Its translation is CASPEVPPRHRF.

This clone was seen a handful of times. J is TRBJ1-2 and V is TRBV5-4; D is possibly TRBD1 (6 bases). CDR3 length equals 14 residues. V was cut by 4 bases and J by 3 bases, with 13 bases left in between. From germline, CDR1 is SGHNT and CDR2 YYREEE (reference sequence). CDR3 amino acids: CASSRQAPDYGYTF. The DNA of the CDR3 is TGTGCCAGCAGCCGACAGGCCCCAGACTATGGCTACACCTTC.

This chain uses TRBV12-3 or TRBV12-4 with TRBJ1-2, with no clear D. This CDR3 has 13 residues. V lost 3 bases, J lost 5 bases, and 10 bases lay in between. The CDR3 coding sequence is TGTGCCAGCAGTTTGGATACAGAATATGGCTACACCTTC. Amino acid sequence: CASSLDTEYGYTF.

This chain uses TRBV27 with TRBJ2-1; TRBD1 matches 11 bases. Trimming cost V 5 bases and J 7 bases; bases outside gene matches: 4. This CDR3 is 14 amino acids long. Germline loops: CDR1 MNHEY, CDR2 SMNVEV (reference sequence). The CDR3 nucleotides read TGTGCCAGCAGTCCCGGGACAGGGGGGAATGAGCAGTTCTTC. Translation gives CASSPGTGGNEQFF.

The J gene is TRBJ1-2, the V gene TRBV2, with D maybe TRBD1 (5 bases). V lost 6 bases and J 5 bases, leaving 16 bases between the germline ends. Germline V gene sequence: CDR1 SNHLY, CDR2 FYNNEI. This CDR3 has 14 amino acids. CDR3 residues: CASSQKQGLYGYTF. As DNA, the CDR3 is TGTGCCAGCAGCCAGAAGCAGGGATTATATGGCTACACCTTC.

This rearrangement joins TRBV19 to TRBJ1-5; D is unclear. The CDR3 is 13 residues long. V lost 7 bases, J lost 0 bases, and 7 bases lay in between. Germline CDR1 and CDR2: LNHDA and SQIVND (reference sequence). The CDR3 protein is CASKANSNQPQHF. CDR3 coding DNA: TGTGCCAGTAAAGCAAATAGCAATCAGCCCCAGCATTTT.

This clone has just a few counts. The chain links TRBV3-1 (or the pseudogene TRBV3-2) to TRBJ1-1; 11 bases map to TRBD1. Looked up from germline, CDR1 is LGHDT and CDR2 is YNNKEL (reference sequence). V dropped 1 base and J dropped 4; count of bases not matched to a gene: 5. There are 16 residues in the CDR3. The CDR3 reads CASSQVGTGGRTEAFF. CDR3 bases: TGTGCCAGCAGCCAAGTTGGGACAGGGGGTCGCACTGAAGCTTTCTTT.

V and J are TRBV5-1 and TRBJ1-6, with TRBD1 matching 7 bases. The trim removed 2 bases at V and 6 bases at J, leaving 2 bases unmatched. Looked up from germline, CDR1 is SGHRS and CDR2 is YFSETQ. The CDR3 is made up of 14 amino acids. The CDR3 protein is CASSLGTANSPLHF. DNA for the CDR3: TGCGCCAGCAGCTTAGGGACAGCTAATTCACCCCTCCACTTT.

J is TRBJ2-5 and V is TRBV4-1, with TRBD2 matching over 11 bases. Germline V gives CDR1 MGHRA, CDR2 YSYEKL. V shed 1 base and J 4 bases; nucleotides not matched to a gene: 5. The CDR3 length is 16 residues. The CDR3 loop reads CASSQVGLAGRETQYF. DNA of the CDR3: TGCGCCAGCAGCCAAGTTGGACTAGCGGGTCGAGAGACCCAGTACTTC.

This clone has just one count. The rearrangement uses TRBV4-3 and TRBJ1-6, with a weak D call TRBD1 (5 bases). The length of the CDR3 is 21 residues. V lost 0 bases to trimming and J lost 0 bases, with 21 bases between them. Germline values: CDR1 LGHNA, CDR2 YSLEER. For the CDR3, the DNA is TGCGCCAGCAGCCAAGATACCCCAGGGCGAAGCCCGAGCTCCTATAATTCACCCCTCCACTTT. Translation: CASSQDTPGRSPSSYNSPLHF.